The 8 T cell receptor beta chains reported below all come from one sample, sequenced in a study of blood T cells in healthy people across ages. Together with a sample-barcoded 5' primer, a J-beta primer mix was included in a second PCR lasting 7 to 11 cycles. MiXCR, applied by TCRdb to the 5' RACE reads, yields one record per CDR3 protein. This sample has roughly 1.6 million distinct CDR3 sequences, with about 31% found just once. The source material was blood. The receptors were gathered from a woman in her twenties or thirties in good health.

The chain carries TRBV12-3 or TRBV12-4 and TRBJ2-1; TRBD2 might be the D (6 bases). The CDR3 loop spans 15 amino acids. The V end lost 4 bases, the J end lost 9 bases, and 19 bases lay between the germline ends. CDR3 sequence: CASSSPPAGRAEQFF. CDR3 coding DNA: TGTGCCAGCAGTTCCCCCCCCGCGGGACGAGCTGAGCAGTTCTTC.

The table lists this clonotype with a few counts. The V call is TRBV24-1, the J call TRBJ2-5, with 10 nucleotides matching TRBD1. The CDR3 totals 20 residues. Germline V CDR1 and CDR2: KGHDR, SFDVKD. Trimming took 4 bases from V and 4 from J; bases not matched to a gene: 20. CDR3 sequence reads: CATSDRLWTGGGFGRETQYF. The CDR3 region has the DNA TGTGCCACCAGTGACCGACTCTGGACAGGGGGAGGTTTTGGTCGAGAGACCCAGTACTTC.

This clonotype was counted between two and nine times. The CDR3 region has the DNA TGCAGTGCTAGCCCGATGGGCAGGGACCACTACGAGCAGTACTTC. Protein product: CSASPMGRDHYEQYF. The gene calls are TRBV20-1 and TRBJ2-4; D is tentatively TRBD1 or TRBD2 (5 bases each). Near its end, the DNA agrees better with TRBJ2-7, so the J call may be wrong. Per the germline V gene, CDR1 is DFQATT and CDR2 is SNEGSKA (reference sequence). The CDR3 extends over 15 amino acids.

This clonotype has just a few counts. This rearrangement joins TRBV20-1 to TRBJ2-3; D is perhaps TRBD1 or TRBD2 (6 bases each). In germline, CDR1 is DFQATT, CDR2 SNEGSKA (reference sequence). CDR3 length: 13 residues. The ends were cut back, 4 bases at V and 10 bases at J, with 18 bases in the middle. CDR3 bases: TGCAGTGCTACCTACATGGGGGGCCGGTCGCAGTATTTT. Translating it yields CSATYMGGRSQYF.

The chain recombines TRBV20-1 with TRBJ2-3; 7 positions match TRBD2. V trimming: 6 bases; J trimming: 4 bases; junction bases outside the gene matches: 10. From germline, CDR1 is DFQATT and CDR2 SNEGSKA (reference sequence). The CDR3 has 14 amino acids. The CDR3 DNA reads as TGCAGTGCGGGGGGACTACTCCTAGCAGATACGCAGTATTTT. Translated: CSAGGLLLADTQYF.

This clonotype was seen more than once but under ten times. CDR3 sequence reads: CAISEVYNSNNGYTF. CDR3 nucleotide sequence: TGTGCCATCAGTGAGGTGTATAACAGCAACAATGGCTACACCTTC. The rearrangement links TRBV10-3 to TRBJ1-2; D gene unclear. The germline CDR1 and CDR2 sequences are ENHRY and SYGVKD. Trimming shortened V by 2 bases and J by 6 bases, and 16 bases separated the two germline ends. The CDR3 sequence is 15 residues long.

The chain has TRBV20-1 and TRBJ2-5, with 8 bases identical to TRBD1. Germline CDR1 reads DFQATT; CDR2 reads SNEGSKA (reference sequence). The CDR3 has 13 amino acids. The trim removed 2 bases at V and 4 bases at J, leaving 3 bases unmatched. The CDR3 sequence: CSARLDRAETQYF. CDR3 coding DNA: TGCAGTGCTAGACTGGACAGGGCAGAGACCCAGTACTTC.

This chain connects TRBV20-1 to TRBJ1-1; D is perhaps TRBD1 (5 bases). Per germline, CDR1 DFQATT and CDR2 SNEGSKA (reference sequence). CDR3 length equals 12 residues. V shed 8 bases and J shed 3 bases, with 13 bases lying between them. The DNA of the CDR3 is TGCAGTCCCAGGGTCGGGGACACTGAAGCTTTCTTT. It codes for CSPRVGDTEAFF.